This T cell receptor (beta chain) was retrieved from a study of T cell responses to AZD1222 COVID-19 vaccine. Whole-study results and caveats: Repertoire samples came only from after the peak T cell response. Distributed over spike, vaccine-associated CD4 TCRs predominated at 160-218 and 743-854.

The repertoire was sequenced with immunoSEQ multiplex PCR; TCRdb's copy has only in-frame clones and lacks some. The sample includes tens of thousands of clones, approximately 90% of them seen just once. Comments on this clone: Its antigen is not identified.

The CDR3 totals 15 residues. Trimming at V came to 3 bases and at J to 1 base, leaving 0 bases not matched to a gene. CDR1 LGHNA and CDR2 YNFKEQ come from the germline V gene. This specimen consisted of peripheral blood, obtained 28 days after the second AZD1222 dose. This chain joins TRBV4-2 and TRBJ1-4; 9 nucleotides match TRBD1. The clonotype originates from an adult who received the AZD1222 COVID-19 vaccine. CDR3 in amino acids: CASSQDRGTNEKLFF. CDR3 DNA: TGTGCCAGCAGCCAGGACAGGGGAACTAATGAAAAACTGTTTTTT.